Listed below are T cell receptor beta chains from one sample, sequenced in a study of immune cell composition in non-small cell lung cancer. Measured with immunoSEQ multiplex PCR; TCRdb has only the in-frame clones, and not every one. The repertoire holds about 1,800 clones, with less than 75% as singletons. Specimen: non-adjacent lung tissue. The receptors shown here come from a human donor with non-small cell lung cancer. CDR3s include the opening cysteine and the closing phenylalanine or tryptophan. The D gene is left open where the match is weak. A row's size may be missing; if present it is once, few, many or a size class.

cdr3_nt cdr3_aa j_call clone_size d_call v_call
TGTGCCATCAATTATTCAGGGGACACTGAAGCTTTCTTT CAINYSGDTEAFF TRBJ1-1 NA NA TRBV10-3
TGCAGCGTTGACTCCAGCGGAGGAGTGAACACTGAAGCTTTCTTT CSVDSSGGVNTEAFF TRBJ1-1 few NA TRBV29-1
TGTGCCAGCAGTTTGGCAGATGCGGAGCCAAACTACGAGCAGTACTTC CASSLADAEPNYEQYF TRBJ2-7 NA NA TRBV28
TGCGCCAGCAGCCAAATTCTTGTGGGGCAGGGGCGCTACGAGCAGTACTTC CASSQILVGQGRYEQYF TRBJ2-7 NA NA TRBV4-1
TGTGCCAGCAGCTTAGAGCCGGACTCCAGCAATGAGCAGTTCTTC CASSLEPDSSNEQFF TRBJ2-1 NA NA TRBV11-2
TGCAGCGTTGGGAGGACTAGCGGGAGTGTTGCAGATACGCAGTATTTT CSVGRTSGSVADTQYF TRBJ2-3 NA TRBD2 TRBV29-1
TGTGCCAGTAGTATAGGTAGGGGACAAGAGACCCAGTACTTC CASSIGRGQETQYF TRBJ2-5 NA NA TRBV19
TGTGCCAGCAGTGGGGGCACGACCTACGAGCAGTACTTC CASSGGTTYEQYF TRBJ2-7 large NA TRBV2
TGTGCCAGCAGCTTGGGGAGGCTAACCTACAATGAGCAGTTCTTC CASSLGRLTYNEQFF TRBJ2-1 few NA TRBV5-5
TGTGCCAGCTCACCACAGGCTATACAGGATCAGCCCCAGCATTTT CASSPQAIQDQPQHF TRBJ1-5 NA NA TRBV18
TGTGCCAGCTCACCACCGTCCAGGGGTAGCGGCTACACCTTC CASSPPSRGSGYTF TRBJ1-2 NA NA TRBV18
TGTGCCAGTACTTACGACAGGGGCTATGGCTACACCTTC CASTYDRGYGYTF TRBJ1-2 few TRBD1 TRBV19
TGTGCCAGCTCACCAACCGGACAGGACTATGGCTACACCTTC CASSPTGQDYGYTF TRBJ1-2 NA TRBD1 TRBV18
TGTGCCAGCAGTCCCGGGACTAGCGGACCCTACAATGAGCAGTTCTTC CASSPGTSGPYNEQFF TRBJ2-1 NA TRBD2 TRBV14
TGTGCCAGCAGATCCAGAGTGGGGCGCGACACTGAAGCTTTCTTT CASRSRVGRDTEAFF TRBJ1-1 few NA TRBV7-9
TGTGCCAGCAGCCGTAAAAGTAGCGGGCTTAACCTAGCCAAAAACATTCAGTACTTC CASSRKSSGLNLAKNIQYF TRBJ2-4 NA TRBD2 TRBV11-2
TGTGCCAGCAGCTTAGGAGGACAGGGTCCCAATGAGCAGTTCTTC CASSLGGQGPNEQFF TRBJ2-1 few TRBD1 TRBV7-3
TGTGCCACCAGCAGAGATCGCGGACAGGGGAGATCAGAGACCCAGTACTTC CATSRDRGQGRSETQYF TRBJ2-5 NA TRBD1 TRBV15
TGTGCCAGCAGTTACTCGAGGCGCTCTGGAAACACCATATATTTT CASSYSRRSGNTIYF TRBJ1-3 NA NA TRBV6-5
TGTGCCAGTAGTCCCCCCCTAGCGGGAACGCAGTTCTTC CASSPPLAGTQFF TRBJ2-1 NA TRBD2 TRBV19
TGTGCCAGCAGCCAAGAGGGAGGGCGGTATGGGGGGCTCGATTCACCCCTCCACTTT CASSQEGGRYGGLDSPLHF TRBJ1-6 NA NA TRBV4-2
TGTGCCAGCAGACCGGGACAGGGGATAACTGAAGCTTTCTTT CASRPGQGITEAFF TRBJ1-1 few TRBD1 TRBV27
TGTGCCAGCAGCACTCAGGGGAGCAATCAGCCCCAGCATTTT CASSTQGSNQPQHF TRBJ1-5 NA NA TRBV7-2
TGTGCCAGCAGTTACAGGAGCAGCGGGAGTTACGAGCAGTACTTC CASSYRSSGSYEQYF TRBJ2-7 NA TRBD2 TRBV6-5
TGTGCCAGCCCCCCGCCAGCGGGGTCCTTATTTAATGAGCAGTTCTTC CASPPPAGSLFNEQFF TRBJ2-1 NA TRBD2 TRBV18
TGTGCCAGCAGCGGGCGGGTCAGCTCGGGCACAGATACGCAGTATTTT CASSGRVSSGTDTQYF TRBJ2-3 once NA TRBV11-3
TGTGCCAGCTCAGCGGACAGTTCGCCCCATTTAATGGGAGAAAAACTGTTTTTT CASSADSSPHLMGEKLFF TRBJ1-4 NA NA TRBV18
TGTGCCAGCATTCCCACGGGGACTAGCGGGACTAGCACAGATACGCAGTATTTT CASIPTGTSGTSTDTQYF TRBJ2-3 NA TRBD2 TRBV7-8
TGTGCCAGCAGCTTAGTTGGGGGCGGCTACACCTTC CASSLVGGGYTF TRBJ1-2 NA NA TRBV7-9
TGTGCCAGCAGTTTATTTTGGACAGGCTCCTACAATGAGCAGTTCTTC CASSLFWTGSYNEQFF TRBJ2-1 NA TRBD1 TRBV27
TGTGCCAGCAGCCCCTCGGTATACAATGAGCAGTTCTTC CASSPSVYNEQFF TRBJ2-1 once NA TRBV7-9
TGTGCCAGTCGACGGGGGACAGGCACTTACGAGCAGTACTTC CASRRGTGTYEQYF TRBJ2-7 NA TRBD1 TRBV28
TGTGCCAGCAGTTACGGAGGCTACAACTATGGCTACACCTTC CASSYGGYNYGYTF TRBJ1-2 once NA TRBV6-5
TGTGCCAGCAGTGGGGGGGCAGGGGGCCAGTACTTC CASSGGAGGQYF TRBJ2-4 once TRBD1 TRBV25-1
TGTGCCAGCAGCTCCGCGGGAGGAGGGGGCACCGGGGAGCTGTTTTTT CASSSAGGGGTGELFF TRBJ2-2 NA TRBD2 TRBV11-3
TGTGCCAGCAGCTTCCAGGAGAACACTGAAGCTTTCTTT CASSFQENTEAFF TRBJ1-1 few NA TRBV7-8
TGTGCCAGCAGGACAGGGTTGAACACTGAAGCTTTCTTT CASRTGLNTEAFF TRBJ1-1 NA TRBD1 TRBV6-6
TGCGCCAGCAGCCAAGAGCGGCAACCCTGGGGGGACTACAATGAGCAGTTCTTC CASSQERQPWGDYNEQFF TRBJ2-1 NA NA TRBV4-3
TGTGCCAGCAGCTTAGCGCCTAGTATCGATGAGCAGTTCTTC CASSLAPSIDEQFF TRBJ2-1 NA NA TRBV7-2
TGTGCTAGTGGTTTGCTAACCGGGACTACCCGGAACACCGGGGAGCTGTTTTTT CASGLLTGTTRNTGELFF TRBJ2-2 NA TRBD2 TRBV12-5
TGTGCCAGCAGCTTAAGTGGGGGGGCAGGCGGAAACACCATATATTTT CASSLSGGAGGNTIYF TRBJ1-3 NA NA TRBV5-5
TGCGCCAGCAGCCTAGGGACTAGCAGGGACAATGAGCAGTTCTTC CASSLGTSRDNEQFF TRBJ2-1 NA TRBD2 TRBV4-1
TGTGCCAGCAGTGACTCTATTAATTCACCCCTCCACTTT CASSDSINSPLHF TRBJ1-6 few NA TRBV6-4
TGTGCCAGCAGTCTATACGGGACAGATGAAAAACTGTTTTTT CASSLYGTDEKLFF TRBJ1-4 NA TRBD1 TRBV7-2